This record looks at one T cell receptor beta chain sequence and its context. As yet, its antigen is unknown. The record originates from a study of T cell repertoires in cytomegalovirus infection. Overall study context: From public TCR beta signatures came an indication of both CMV infection and matching HLA type.

V gave up 7 bases and J gave up 4 bases; unmatched junction bases: 3. Germline lookup yields CDR1 SQVTM and CDR2 ANQGSEA. This CDR3 is built from 12 residues. A single record per CDR3 protein comes from TCRdb applying MiXCR to the reads. The table has around 360,000 distinct CDR3 sequences, roughly 34% seen once; the top ten hold roughly 13%. Whole-study results and caveats: Dominant in the ex vivo response were TCR beta clonotypes restricted by HLA-C and specific for CMV.

Sample: cultured PBMCs, taken from culture after CMV antigen stimulation. The clonotype was recovered from a human donor in good health (CMV status not recorded). Some clones in this sample may be carry-over from other donors' samples. The chain carries TRBV29-1 and TRBJ2-7, with 11 bases fitting TRBD2. The CDR3 bases are TGCAGCGCCCGGACTAGCGGGTACGAGCAGTACTTC. This encodes CSARTSGYEQYF.